Below, 22 T cell receptor beta chains from the same sample are listed, as sequenced in a study of post-analysis software for immune sequencing data (dated by TCRdb to between 2014 and 2017). Library prep was done by PCR. Data came from an Illumina HiSeq 2500. Unique molecular identifiers were incorporated into TCR beta cDNA libraries to reduce PCR and sequencing biases. TCRdb passed the public sequencing reads through fastp at Q25 and MiXCR, retaining productive beta sequences. Records with the same CDR3 protein are collapsed into one entry carrying the most frequent genes and DNA. This sample gives 500,000 to 600,000 distinct CDR3 sequences in total; 40% to 50% of them show up just once. 1.5% to 2% of the sample goes to the ten largest clones. Their cognate antigens are unknown. Here is what the overall study found, with its caveats: Several TRBV segments, including TRBV5-6, TRBV5-1 and TRBV20-1, were significantly more frequent in patients than controls.

Sequencing was done on a sample of blood. The receptors were gathered from a girl aged 10 to 17 with multiple sclerosis.

The sample holds a few counts of this clonotype. The genes are TRBV29-1 and TRBJ2-3; D not resolved. The germline V gene encodes CDR1 SQVTM and CDR2 ANQGSEA. Trimming stripped 6 bases from V and 4 bases from J, with 11 bases between. CDR3 length: 12 residues. The CDR3 reads CSVWIPPDTQYF. The CDR3 bases are TGCAGCGTGTGGATTCCCCCAGATACGCAGTATTTT.

V usage is TRBV3-1 and J usage is TRBJ2-7; TRBD2 is a possible D gene (5 bases). CDR3 length equals 15 residues. V was cut by 1 base and J by 6 bases, with 16 bases left in between. The germline V gene encodes CDR1 LGHDT and CDR2 YNNKEL (reference sequence). The CDR3 sequence is CASSQGPISGSEQYF. In nucleotides, the CDR3 is TGTGCCAGCAGCCAAGGACCCATAAGTGGGAGCGAGCAGTACTTC.

The J gene is TRBJ1-2, the V gene TRBV10-3; maybe TRBD1 (5 bases). Germline CDR1 and CDR2: ENHRY and SYGVKD. The CDR3 has 13 residues. V was trimmed by 6 bases and J by 5 bases, leaving 13 bases between them. The DNA for the CDR3 is TGTGCCATCAGCCTTGGGACGGAGTATGGCTACACCTTC. Its translation: CAISLGTEYGYTF.

This clonotype has a handful of counts. The chain combines TRBV7-3 with TRBJ2-1; TRBD2 aligns across 8 bases. V lost 0 bases and J lost 4; bases outside the gene matches: 8. There are 17 residues in the CDR3. Germline CDR1 SGHTA, CDR2 FQGTGA. As DNA, the CDR3 is TGTGCCAGCAGCTTAACGTTTTTTGCGGGGGGTTACAATGAGCAGTTCTTC. Protein: CASSLTFFAGGYNEQFF. The whole variable domain, filled in from reference TRBV7-3 and TRBJ2-1, reads GAGVSQTPSNKVTEKGKYVELRCDPISGHTALYWYRQSLGQGPEFLIYFQGTGAADDSGLPNDRFFAVRPEGSVSTLKIQRTERGDSAVYLCASSLTFFAGGYNEQFFGPGTRLTVL.

The V and J genes are TRBV7-8 and TRBJ1-1; TRBD1 matches at 9 bases. Germline values: CDR1 SGHVS, CDR2 FQNEAQ. After removal of 6 bases from V and 6 bases from J, the junction contained 5 bases not matched to a gene. The CDR3 covers 13 residues. Written as DNA, the CDR3 is TGTGCCAGCAGGTTGACAGGGGGACCTGAAGCTTTCTTT. Protein sequence: CASRLTGGPEAFF.

This chain links TRBV7-9 with TRBJ2-7, with 7 positions matching TRBD2. The CDR3 totals 19 residues. Germline values: CDR1 SEHNR, CDR2 FQNEAQ (reference sequence). V dropped 4 bases and J dropped 0; count of bases not matched to a gene: 18. CDR3 in DNA: TGTGCCAGCAGCTCAAATTACGCCAAGGGAGGGCTCCACTCCTACGAGCAGTACTTC. Its protein product is CASSSNYAKGGLHSYEQYF.

This chain connects TRBV20-1 to TRBJ2-3; TRBD2 aligns across 7 bases. CDR1 and CDR2 (germline): DFQATT, SNEGSKA (reference sequence). This CDR3 comprises 14 residues. CDR3 DNA sequence: TGCAGCCCTGTGGGGAGCGGGGGCACAGATACGCAGTATTTT. It codes for CSPVGSGGTDTQYF.

V is TRBV5-1 and J is TRBJ1-4; 7 nucleotides line up with TRBD1. From germline, CDR1 is SGHRS and CDR2 YFSETQ. The V segment lost 3 bases and the J segment 3 bases; nucleotides outside the gene matches: 5. The CDR3 extends over 15 amino acids. CDR3 loop: CASSSTGVANEKLFF. The CDR3 DNA reads as TGCGCCAGCAGCTCAACAGGGGTCGCTAATGAAAAACTGTTTTTT.

CDR3 region: CASSLEGNPGLNPQYF. The DNA of the CDR3 is TGCGCCAGCAGCTTGGAAGGGAACCCGGGACTAAATCCCCAGTACTTC. The chain carries TRBV5-1 and TRBJ2-5; the match to TRBD2 covers 7 bases. Germline-derived CDR1 and CDR2 are SGHRS and YFSETQ. Trimming took 0 bases from V and 9 from J; bases not matched to a gene: 14. CDR3 length: 16 amino acids.

This chain connects TRBV7-2 to TRBJ2-5; 7 bases are shared with TRBD2. The CDR3 covers 15 residues. Trimming cost V 1 base and J 2 bases; bases outside gene matches: 4. Germline values: CDR1 SGHTA, CDR2 FQGNSA. CDR3 in amino acids: CASSLEGRAQETQYF. DNA for the CDR3: TGTGCCAGCAGCTTAGAGGGGAGGGCACAAGAGACCCAGTACTTC.

This clonotype was picked up a small number of times. This rearrangement joins TRBV6-5 to TRBJ1-2; D not certain. Germline lookup yields CDR1 MNHEY and CDR2 SVGAGI. The CDR3 has 14 amino acids. Trimming shortened V by 5 bases and J by 6 bases, and 16 bases separated the two germline ends. Here the CDR3 DNA reads TGTGCCAGCAGTGACTATCGACAAAGGGATGGCTACACCTTC. Protein product: CASSDYRQRDGYTF.

A few counts support this clonotype. The V call is TRBV12-3 or TRBV12-4, the J call TRBJ2-7; D tentatively reads TRBD1 or TRBD2 (5 bases each). V lost 4 bases, J lost 6 bases, and 10 bases lay in between. CDR3 size: 12 residues. The CDR3 sequence: CASSSQGREQYF. In DNA form, the CDR3 reads TGTGCCAGCAGTTCCCAGGGACGCGAGCAGTACTTC.

This clonotype was observed a handful of times. The chain uses TRBV7-2 and TRBJ1-1; unclear D gene. V gave up 5 bases and J gave up 5 bases, with 15 bases separating them. Germline CDR1 and CDR2: SGHTA and FQGNSA. The CDR3 contains 14 residues. As DNA, the CDR3 is TGTGCCAGCAGCCTCGGACCCCCGGGGACTGAAGCTTTCTTT. This encodes CASSLGPPGTEAFF.

The chain combines TRBV7-2 with TRBJ2-6; D is unresolved. Between the trimmed V and J ends, which lost 1 base and 0 bases, there was a span of 4 bases. Looked up from germline, CDR1 is SGHTA and CDR2 is FQGNSA. The CDR3 is made up of 15 amino acids. The CDR3 DNA sequence: TGTGCCAGCAGCTTAGACAACTCTGGGGCCAACGTCCTGACTTTC. Translated, it gives CASSLDNSGANVLTF.

This clonotype has just a few counts. V is TRBV6-1 and J is TRBJ2-7; D unclear. This CDR3 is 12 amino acids long. The V and J ends lost 1 base and 4 bases respectively, with 5 bases between them. Per the germline V gene, CDR1 is MNHNS and CDR2 is SASEGT. CDR3 amino acids: CASSEEAYEQYF. In DNA form, the CDR3 reads TGTGCCAGCAGTGAAGAGGCTTACGAGCAGTACTTC.

This sequence joins TRBV6-1 and TRBJ2-7; 8 positions agree with TRBD1. The length of the CDR3 is 15 residues. Germline V gene lookup returns CDR1 MNHNS and CDR2 SASEGT. The J segment lost 2 bases and the V segment lost 6 bases, leaving 9 bases of the junction unmatched. For the CDR3, the DNA is TGTGCCAGCAGCCTTAGGGGACAGGACCCCTACGAGCAGTACTTC. Its translation is CASSLRGQDPYEQYF.

V gene TRBV5-1 combines with J gene TRBJ1-1; 8 positions match TRBD1. The CDR3 is made up of 15 amino acids. V gave up 7 bases and J gave up 0 bases; unmatched junction bases: 8. Germline assignment: CDR1 SGHRS and CDR2 YFSETQ. CDR3 DNA: TGCGCCAGCTCTCCTCCGGGACAGGTGAACACTGAAGCTTTCTTT. It specifies CASSPPGQVNTEAFF.

Worth noting for this clonotype: A much larger clone sits a single nucleotide away, making a read error possible. The chain carries TRBV4-1 and TRBJ2-1; 9 bases agree with TRBD2. Looked up from germline, CDR1 is MGHRA and CDR2 is YSYEKL. After removal of 4 bases from V and 6 bases from J, the junction contained 13 bases not matched to a gene. This CDR3 is 17 amino acids long. As DNA, the CDR3 is TGCGCCAGCAGCCTTGAGGCAACTAGCGGGTGTCGCAATGAGCAGTTCTTC. Translated: CASSLEATSGCRNEQFF.

This clonotype turned up a few times. This chain's CDR3 is CASSFSGGINADTQYF. CDR3 nucleotide sequence: TGTGCCAGCAGCTTTAGCGGGGGGATAAACGCAGATACGCAGTATTTT. The V gene is TRBV3-1, the J gene TRBJ2-3; 10 bases match TRBD2. Germline CDR1 reads LGHDT; CDR2 reads YNNKEL (reference sequence). Germline trimming cut 5 bases from V and 4 bases from J; bases unmatched to any gene: 9. CDR3 length equals 16 residues.

This clonotype occurred once. This rearrangement joins TRBV12-3 or TRBV12-4 to TRBJ2-7; no definite D call. V was pared by 2 bases and J by 6 bases, with 14 bases between. This CDR3 is built from 14 residues. CDR3 coding DNA: TGTGCCAGCAGTTTAAGGGTCAGAGTGGGCGAGCAGTACTTC. It codes for CASSLRVRVGEQYF.

This clonotype was detected only a few times. The chain uses TRBV11-2 and TRBJ1-2; D not resolved. From germline, CDR1 is SGHAT and CDR2 FQNNGV. CDR3 length: 15 residues. V was trimmed by 1 base and J by 5 bases, leaving 14 bases between them. CDR3 in amino acids: CASSLGGGQAYGYTF. The CDR3 nucleotides read TGTGCCAGCAGCTTAGGAGGAGGCCAGGCTTATGGCTACACCTTC.

About this clonotype itself: One end of the junction is discordant with germline, which a read error may explain. The V and J genes are TRBV20-1 and TRBJ2-3; D possibly uses TRBD1 or TRBD2 (5 bases each). Germline CDR1 DFQATT, CDR2 SNEGSKA (reference sequence). The CDR3 extends over 15 amino acids. CDR3 in amino acids: CSARRYGTGAETQYF. The CDR3 DNA reads TGCAGTGCTAGACGATACGGGACCGGGGCAGAGACGCAGTATTTT.